This T cell receptor (beta chain) was captured in a study of CD8+ T cells in alopecia areata. The treatment denotes: oral pan-JAK inhibitor, 5-10 mg twice daily. The CDR3 consists of 13 residues. V lost 7 bases and J lost 7, with 14 bases in between. From germline, CDR1 is LGHNT and CDR2 FRNRAP. The authors extracted RNA and reverse transcribed it into cDNA as the sequencing template. Profiling relied on immunoSEQ multiplex PCR, and the TCRdb table lists in-frame clones only, not all of them. The sample has approximately 110,000 clones; around three fifths are singletons. The sequencing here drew on CD8+ T cells sorted from blood, taken at week 24, from a patient treated with tofacitinib. The clonotype was recovered from a human donor with alopecia areata. This chain links TRBV12-5 with TRBJ1-5; maybe TRBD1 (6 bases). The CDR3 DNA reads TGTGCTAGTGTACTGGGGGCACGGCAGCCCCAGCATTTT. Protein sequence: CASVLGARQPQHF.